Presented here are 12 T cell receptor beta chains from one specimen sequenced in a study of blood T cell repertoires in COVID-19. Clones were sequenced by immunoSEQ multiplex PCR, and TCRdb holds only the in-frame ones, with some missing. This sample has fewer than 400,000 clones, with about 92% found just once. Source material: PBMCs or T cells enriched from blood (not recorded which). These receptors were collected from a woman in her twenties or thirties who had recovered from COVID-19.

The V and J genes are TRBV20-1 and TRBJ2-7; 7 nucleotides line up with TRBD1. The CDR3 sequence is 13 residues long. Trimming took 3 bases from V and 5 from J; bases not matched to a gene: 7. The germline V gene has CDR1 DFQATT and CDR2 SNEGSKA (reference sequence). CDR3 nucleotides: TGCAGTGCTAGTGGTGACAGGGCCAACGAGCAGTACTTC. Amino acids: CSASGDRANEQYF.

V gene TRBV19 combines with J gene TRBJ2-3; 10 bases are shared with TRBD2. Germline CDR1 LNHDA, CDR2 SQIVND (reference sequence). The CDR3 has 15 residues. V shed 6 bases and J 1 base; nucleotides not matched to a gene: 4. In DNA, the CDR3 is TGTGCCAGTAGCTCCCTAGCGGGAGGCACAGATACGCAGTATTTT. Translating gives CASSSLAGGTDTQYF.

V gene TRBV7-6 combines with J gene TRBJ2-2, with 7 bases identical to TRBD2. Germline CDR1 SGHVS, CDR2 FNYEAQ. This CDR3 region has 15 residues. V gave up 6 bases and J gave up 4 bases; unmatched junction bases: 8. The CDR3 is CASSSPGGSTGELFF. DNA for the CDR3: TGTGCCAGCAGTTCCCCTGGCGGGAGCACCGGGGAGCTGTTTTTT. Drawing the rest from reference TRBV7-6 and TRBJ2-2, the complete variable domain is GAGVSQSPRYKVTKRGQDVALRCDPISGHVSLYWYRQALGQGPEFLTYFNYEAQQDKSGLPNDRFSAERPEGSISTLTIQRTEQRDSAMYRCASSSPGGSTGELFFGEGSRLTVL.

About this clone: The junction departs from the called germline gene at one end, perhaps through a read error. The genes are TRBV28 and TRBJ2-7; TRBD1 might be the D (6 bases). The germline CDR1 and CDR2 sequences are MDHEN and SYDVKM. CDR3 length equals 11 residues. This CDR3 reads CASSFRDIVIF. The CDR3 DNA follows: TGTGCCAGCAGTTTCCGGGACATCGTTATCTTC.

The chain combines TRBV18 with TRBJ2-6; D gene unclear. The CDR3 extends over 15 amino acids. Germline V lookup: CDR1 KGHSH, CDR2 LQKENI. V shed 2 bases and J shed 0 bases, with 5 bases lying between them. CDR3 amino acids: CASSPIYSGANVLTF. CDR3 nucleotides: TGTGCCAGCTCACCAATCTACTCTGGGGCCAACGTCCTGACTTTC.

This chain joins TRBV10-2 and TRBJ1-5; 9 bases agree with TRBD1. From germline, CDR1 is WSHSY and CDR2 SAAADI. The CDR3 extends over 13 amino acids. The junction had 3 bases not matched to a gene; V was cut back by 6 bases and J by 6 bases. CDR3 loop: CASSETGGQPQHF. The CDR3 nucleotides are TGCGCCAGCAGCGAGACAGGGGGTCAGCCCCAGCATTTT.

The chain carries TRBV10-3 and TRBJ2-7; the match to TRBD1 covers 8 bases. With 6 bases clipped from V and 6 bases from J, the junction kept 10 bases outside the gene matches. The germline CDR1 and CDR2 sequences are ENHRY and SYGVKD. The CDR3 runs 14 residues. The CDR3 loop is CAIRDTATGAEQYF. CDR3 in DNA: TGTGCCATCAGGGATACAGCGACAGGGGCCGAGCAGTACTTC.

The chain combines TRBV25-1 with TRBJ1-1; 10 nucleotides match TRBD1. Germline V gene sequence: CDR1 MGHDK, CDR2 SYGVNS. The CDR3 loop spans 17 amino acids. V shed 6 bases and J 1 base; nucleotides not matched to a gene: 11. CDR3 in DNA: TGTGCCAGCAGCGAGACAGGGGGCAAAGGGAAGAACACTGAAGCTTTCTTT. Its translation: CASSETGGKGKNTEAFF.

For the CDR3, the DNA is TGCGCCAGCAGCCTCCAACAGGCCTTATCCTACAATGAGCAGTTCTTC. This translates into CASSLQQALSYNEQFF. The genes are TRBV5-1 and TRBJ2-1, with D perhaps TRBD1 (5 bases). V was trimmed by 4 bases and J by 1 base, leaving 15 bases between them. There are 16 residues in the CDR3. Per the germline V gene, CDR1 is SGHRS and CDR2 is YFSETQ.

This clone was recorded only once. The V call is TRBV9, the J call TRBJ2-5; TRBD1 matches 9 bases. Germline V gene sequence: CDR1 SGDLS, CDR2 YYNGEE. The CDR3 totals 14 residues. The V and J ends lost 2 bases and 9 bases, in that order; junction bases with no gene match: 8. Written as DNA, the CDR3 is TGTGCCAGCAGCGTCCAAGGGACAGGGATGGCCCAGTACTTC. This gives the protein CASSVQGTGMAQYF.

V gene TRBV28 combines with J gene TRBJ2-5; 10 bases are shared with TRBD1. V lost 5 bases to trimming and J lost 0 bases; unmatched junction nucleotides: 6. Germline assignment: CDR1 MDHEN and CDR2 SYDVKM. CDR3 length: 16 amino acids. CDR3: CASSLRTGGYQETQYF. The CDR3 region has the DNA TGTGCCAGCAGTCTCCGGACAGGGGGGTACCAAGAGACCCAGTACTTC.

This clone was seen a single time. This sequence joins TRBV28 and TRBJ1-2, with no clear D. The V and J ends lost 5 bases and 8 bases respectively, with 18 bases between them. The CDR3 is 14 amino acids. The germline V gene encodes CDR1 MDHEN and CDR2 SYDVKM. DNA for the CDR3: TGTGCCAGCAGTCCCCAGGACGGAGGGTACGGCTACACCTTC. Protein product: CASSPQDGGYGYTF.